This TCR beta chain is from a study of CXCR3 chemokines and chemotherapy response in bladder cancer (dated by TCRdb to between 2021 and 2023). For context, the study as a whole: The study examined whether intratumoral CXCR3 chemokine system activity predicted chemotherapy response in human bladder cancer.

The library relied on PCR. Sequencing used an Illumina HiSeq 2500. TCRdb reran the public reads through fastp at Q25 and MiXCR, keeping productive beta chains. CDR3 protein sequences are deduplicated, and each keeps its most common genes and DNA. This sample comprises about 13,000 distinct CDR3 sequences, around 12% of them detected only once. The ten largest clones represent about 25% of the sample. V is reduced by 0 bases and J by 0 bases, leaving a spacing of 15 bases between them. The CDR3 sequence holds 19 residues, the cysteine and phenylalanine included. Only the CDR3 portion is preserved as DNA: 57 bases, with reading frame beginning at the first base. Based on the germline V gene (reference sequence), the CDR1 and CDR2 sequences are SEHNR and FQNEAQ. This clonotype has a count of ten or more. Which antigen it targets is not known. No quality values exist for individual bases; no much larger clone is one base distant.

This specimen was collected from a patient whose treatment included neoadjuvant chemotherapy. This clonotype was obtained from a human donor with bladder cancer that did not respond to neoadjuvant chemotherapy. The chain joins TRBV7-9 to TRBJ1-6; the D gene remains uncertain. The nucleotide sequence reads TGTGCCAGCAGCTTAGCTAGGACCGATCCCAGCTCCTATAATTCACCCCTCCACTTT. The resulting protein is CASSLARTDPSSYNSPLHF.